The entry that follows covers one T cell receptor beta chain sequence. Germline CDR1 is LNHDA and CDR2 is SQIVND (reference sequence). The V end lost 1 base, the J end lost 1 base, and 12 bases lay between the germline ends. The CDR3 is made up of 16 amino acids. Expressed TCRB transcripts were sequenced because the isolated RNA had all been reverse transcribed beforehand. Assay used: immunoSEQ multiplex PCR; TCRdb lists only in-frame clones, some missing. The data show about 160,000 clones, about 9.1% seen once. The data were taken from a study of beta chain features in type 1 diabetes. The gene calls are TRBV19 and TRBJ2-3; perhaps TRBD2 as D (6 bases). The source material was central memory CD4+ T cells from blood. This receptor was identified in a young woman in good health. As DNA, the CDR3 is TGTGCCAGTAGTATAGCCTGGCGGGGCGGCACAGATACGCAGTATTTT. This codes for CASSIAWRGGTDTQYF.